This note documents a single T cell receptor beta chain sequence. What it binds is not known. The record originates from a study of cytomegalovirus exposure and HLA in healthy donors. V dropped 6 bases and J dropped 3 bases, with 8 bases sitting between them. This CDR3 comprises 12 residues. The germline gives CDR1 MNHEY, CDR2 SVGAGI. With 60 Vbeta and 13 Jbeta primers, the PCR was carried out. Here immunoSEQ multiplex PCR was the method, and the copy in TCRdb shows in-frame clones only, minus some. The sample has 50,000 to 55,000 clones. Study-level findings and limits: The study labeled roughly 160 TCR beta chains cytomegalovirus-associated. Later analysis found that TCR beta chains associated with HLA were more clonally expanded than other, equally common chains. The authors later linked a missense DCLRE1C variant to TCR beta V- and J-gene trimming.

The sequence derives from a woman aged 55-69 years in good health and CMV-seropositive. Sample: PBMCs. The chain has TRBV6-5 and TRBJ1-1, with D unresolved. CDR3 protein: CASSPGYTEAFF. As DNA, the CDR3 is TGTGCCAGCAGCCCCGGTTACACTGAAGCTTTCTTT.